The rows below give T cell receptor beta chains drawn from one sample of a study of cytomegalovirus exposure and HLA in healthy donors. Data came from immunoSEQ multiplex PCR; TCRdb stores just in-frame clones and leaves some out. The table lists about 150,000 clones, around 79% of them singletons, with roughly 6% in the top ten. Input material: PBMCs. These receptors were collected from a man aged 50-60 years in good health and CMV-seropositive. The CDR3 runs from the conserved cysteine through the conserved F or W. The order of the fields is J gene, CDR3 length, clone size, V gene, D gene, CDR3 DNA, CDR3 protein. The D gene is left open where the match is weak. Size is omitted from some rows. Given values are once, few, many or a class for expanded clones.

j_call: TRBJ2-7; cdr3_length: 14; clone_size: .; v_call: TRBV5-1; d_call: .; cdr3_nt: TGCGCCAGCAGCTTGCAAGGGGAATCCTACGAGCAGTACTTC; cdr3_aa: CASSLQGESYEQYF
j_call: TRBJ2-7; cdr3_length: 15; clone_size: .; v_call: TRBV28; d_call: TRBD2; cdr3_nt: TGTGCCAGCAGTTTACTGACGGGAGGGCCCTACGAGCAGTACTTC; cdr3_aa: CASSLLTGGPYEQYF
j_call: TRBJ2-3; cdr3_length: 16; clone_size: few; v_call: TRBV2; d_call: TRBD2; cdr3_nt: TGTGCCAGCAGGCGGTACCACGGGGGGAGCACAGATACGCAGTATTTT; cdr3_aa: CASRRYHGGSTDTQYF
j_call: TRBJ2-7; cdr3_length: 16; clone_size: .; v_call: TRBV18; d_call: TRBD2; cdr3_nt: TGTGCCAGCTCACCGGGCCTAGCGGGGGTAACCTACGAGCAGTACTTC; cdr3_aa: CASSPGLAGVTYEQYF
j_call: TRBJ2-3; cdr3_length: 16; clone_size: .; v_call: TRBV5-1; d_call: TRBD2; cdr3_nt: TGCGCCAGCAGCTTGGGGATGGCGGGAGTCACAGATACGCAGTATTTT; cdr3_aa: CASSLGMAGVTDTQYF
j_call: TRBJ1-4; cdr3_length: 11; clone_size: once; v_call: TRBV18; d_call: .; cdr3_nt: TGTGCCAGCTCACCGGCTGAAAAACTGTTTTTT; cdr3_aa: CASSPAEKLFF
j_call: TRBJ2-2; cdr3_length: 17; clone_size: .; v_call: TRBV9; d_call: TRBD2; cdr3_nt: TGTGCCAGCAGCGTAGTAGGCCGCGGGGGTTACACCGGGGAGCTGTTTTTT; cdr3_aa: CASSVVGRGGYTGELFF
j_call: TRBJ1-1; cdr3_length: 14; clone_size: .; v_call: TRBV5-1; d_call: .; cdr3_nt: TGCGCCAGCAGCTTGTGGGTAGGGGCCACTGAAGCTTTCTTT; cdr3_aa: CASSLWVGATEAFF
j_call: TRBJ1-2; cdr3_length: 15; clone_size: .; v_call: TRBV28; d_call: .; cdr3_nt: TGTGCCAGCAGTTTATGGGGCGCGATCAACTATGGCTACACCTTC; cdr3_aa: CASSLWGAINYGYTF
j_call: TRBJ1-1; cdr3_length: 16; clone_size: .; v_call: TRBV6-4; d_call: .; cdr3_nt: TGTGCCAGCAGTGACGACGGCGAAGGAGTGAACACTGAAGCTTTCTTT; cdr3_aa: CASSDDGEGVNTEAFF
j_call: TRBJ1-1; cdr3_length: 14; clone_size: .; v_call: TRBV5-1; d_call: .; cdr3_nt: TGCGCCAGCAGCGACGGCGGCATGAACACTGAAGCTTTCTTT; cdr3_aa: CASSDGGMNTEAFF
j_call: TRBJ1-5; cdr3_length: 13; clone_size: .; v_call: TRBV6-6; d_call: .; cdr3_nt: TGTGCCAGCAGACTACAGGGAGGGCAGCCCCAGCATTTT; cdr3_aa: CASRLQGGQPQHF
j_call: TRBJ1-5; cdr3_length: 14; clone_size: few; v_call: TRBV5-1; d_call: .; cdr3_nt: TGCGCCAGCAGCTTGGGGACAGCTAATCAGCCCCAGCATTTT; cdr3_aa: CASSLGTANQPQHF
j_call: TRBJ1-2; cdr3_length: 14; clone_size: .; v_call: TRBV7-9; d_call: .; cdr3_nt: TGTGCCAGCAGCGTAGACAGGCGAGACTATGGCTACACCTTC; cdr3_aa: CASSVDRRDYGYTF
j_call: TRBJ2-7; cdr3_length: 14; clone_size: .; v_call: TRBV7-9; d_call: TRBD2; cdr3_nt: TGTGCCAGCAGCGGTAGCGGGAGGGTCTACGAGCAGTACTTC; cdr3_aa: CASSGSGRVYEQYF
j_call: TRBJ1-4; cdr3_length: 17; clone_size: few; v_call: TRBV27; d_call: .; cdr3_nt: TGTGCCAGCAGTTCCACCTTCCTCAGTGCAACTAATGAAAAACTGTTTTTT; cdr3_aa: CASSSTFLSATNEKLFF
j_call: TRBJ2-7; cdr3_length: 13; clone_size: .; v_call: TRBV21-1; d_call: .; cdr3_nt: TGTGCCAGCAGCAGCCACAGGGCTGGCGAGCAGTACTTC; cdr3_aa: CASSSHRAGEQYF
j_call: TRBJ2-7; cdr3_length: 14; clone_size: .; v_call: TRBV28; d_call: TRBD2; cdr3_nt: TGTGCCAGCAGTTTCCGGCTAGCGGCATACGAGCAGTACTTC; cdr3_aa: CASSFRLAAYEQYF
j_call: TRBJ2-1; cdr3_length: 19; clone_size: .; v_call: TRBV6-4; d_call: TRBD2; cdr3_nt: TGTGCCAGCAGTGACCTCTTGGCTAGCGGGAAGACGGTCTACAATGAGCAGTTCTTC; cdr3_aa: CASSDLLASGKTVYNEQFF
j_call: TRBJ2-3; cdr3_length: 15; clone_size: .; v_call: TRBV5-5; d_call: TRBD2; cdr3_nt: TGTGCCAGCAGCTTTCTAGCGGGAGGTGTAGATACGCAGTATTTT; cdr3_aa: CASSFLAGGVDTQYF
j_call: TRBJ2-1; cdr3_length: 15; clone_size: few; v_call: TRBV5-4; d_call: TRBD2; cdr3_nt: TGTGCCAGCAGCTTGGCTTCGACTAGCGGCGATGAGCAGTTCTTC; cdr3_aa: CASSLASTSGDEQFF
j_call: TRBJ2-5; cdr3_length: 12; clone_size: .; v_call: TRBV29-1; d_call: TRBD1; cdr3_nt: TGCAGCGTGCAGGGGGCCGGAGAGACCCAGTACTTC; cdr3_aa: CSVQGAGETQYF
j_call: TRBJ1-1; cdr3_length: 13; clone_size: .; v_call: TRBV6-1; d_call: TRBD1; cdr3_nt: TGTGCCAGCAGGGACAGGGCCGACACTGAAGCTTTCTTT; cdr3_aa: CASRDRADTEAFF
j_call: TRBJ2-2; cdr3_length: 16; clone_size: .; v_call: TRBV10-3; d_call: TRBD1; cdr3_nt: TGTGCCATCAGACCGACAGGGGGCAATATTTCCGGGGAGCTGTTTTTT; cdr3_aa: CAIRPTGGNISGELFF
j_call: TRBJ1-4; cdr3_length: 12; clone_size: .; v_call: TRBV29-1; d_call: .; cdr3_nt: TGCAGCGTTGGTCCGGTTAATGAAAAACTGTTTTTT; cdr3_aa: CSVGPVNEKLFF
j_call: TRBJ2-3; cdr3_length: 19; clone_size: .; v_call: TRBV7-2; d_call: TRBD2; cdr3_nt: TGTGCCAGCAGCTTAGTCGCCCTACTTAGCGGGAGAGGTCCCGATACGCAGTATTTT; cdr3_aa: CASSLVALLSGRGPDTQYF
j_call: TRBJ2-7; cdr3_length: 14; clone_size: few; v_call: TRBV6-4; d_call: TRBD2; cdr3_nt: TGTGCCAGCAGTCTAGCGGGAGTCAACTACGAGCAGTACTTC; cdr3_aa: CASSLAGVNYEQYF
j_call: TRBJ1-2; cdr3_length: 15; clone_size: .; v_call: TRBV19; d_call: .; cdr3_nt: TGTGCCAGTAGTATTGGCCTGGGGAGTAGCGGTGGCTACACCTTC; cdr3_aa: CASSIGLGSSGGYTF
j_call: TRBJ2-1; cdr3_length: 15; clone_size: .; v_call: TRBV9; d_call: TRBD1; cdr3_nt: TGTGCCAGCAGCGGGCGGGACAGGTATTCTAGTGAGCAGTTCTTC; cdr3_aa: CASSGRDRYSSEQFF
j_call: TRBJ2-7; cdr3_length: 17; clone_size: .; v_call: TRBV4-1; d_call: TRBD1; cdr3_nt: TGCGCCAGCAGCCAAGGACAGGGCAGGGGGAGTCAAAACGAGCAGTACTTC; cdr3_aa: CASSQGQGRGSQNEQYF
j_call: TRBJ2-5; cdr3_length: 14; clone_size: .; v_call: TRBV5-1; d_call: TRBD1; cdr3_nt: TGCGCCAGCAGCTCCCCGGGACAGCAAGAGGCCCAGTACTTC; cdr3_aa: CASSSPGQQEAQYF
j_call: TRBJ2-1; cdr3_length: 14; clone_size: once; v_call: TRBV19; d_call: .; cdr3_nt: TGTGCCAGTAAACCGGGACTCATCTACAATGAGCAGTTCTTC; cdr3_aa: CASKPGLIYNEQFF
j_call: TRBJ1-2; cdr3_length: 15; clone_size: .; v_call: TRBV7-9; d_call: TRBD1; cdr3_nt: TGTGCCAGCAGCACGAGGACAGGGGGCGGAGATGGCTACACCTTC; cdr3_aa: CASSTRTGGGDGYTF
j_call: TRBJ2-1; cdr3_length: 15; clone_size: .; v_call: TRBV5-1; d_call: TRBD2; cdr3_nt: TGCGCCAGCAGACTAGCGGAGGTTAGGTACAATGAGCAGTTCTTC; cdr3_aa: CASRLAEVRYNEQFF
j_call: TRBJ2-1; cdr3_length: 15; clone_size: once; v_call: TRBV28; d_call: .; cdr3_nt: TGTGCCAGCAGTTCCCTTTTCAGGACTACAAATGAGCAGTTCTTC; cdr3_aa: CASSSLFRTTNEQFF
j_call: TRBJ2-7; cdr3_length: 14; clone_size: .; v_call: TRBV7-9; d_call: TRBD1; cdr3_nt: TGTGCCAGCAGCTCCGGACAGGGATTCGACGAGCAGTACTTC; cdr3_aa: CASSSGQGFDEQYF
j_call: TRBJ2-7; cdr3_length: 16; clone_size: .; v_call: TRBV11-2; d_call: .; cdr3_nt: TGTGCCAGCAGCGCCTCCACCTTCTGGACTCCATACGAGCAGTACTTC; cdr3_aa: CASSASTFWTPYEQYF
j_call: TRBJ2-1; cdr3_length: 14; clone_size: .; v_call: TRBV6-6; d_call: .; cdr3_nt: TGTGCCAGCAGTAAATTGGGGGGTGGCGATGAGCAGTTCTTC; cdr3_aa: CASSKLGGGDEQFF
j_call: TRBJ2-3; cdr3_length: 14; clone_size: .; v_call: TRBV28; d_call: TRBD2; cdr3_nt: TGTGCCAGCCGGACTAGCGGGAGGTCAGATACGCAGTATTTT; cdr3_aa: CASRTSGRSDTQYF
j_call: TRBJ2-7; cdr3_length: 14; clone_size: .; v_call: TRBV28; d_call: TRBD2; cdr3_nt: TGTGCCAGCAGCTACGGGGCGGGAGGATACGAGCAGTACTTC; cdr3_aa: CASSYGAGGYEQYF
j_call: TRBJ2-3; cdr3_length: 17; clone_size: .; v_call: TRBV10-3; d_call: TRBD2; cdr3_nt: TGTGCCATCAGAGACAGGGCAGCGGGAGGACTCACAGATACGCAGTATTTT; cdr3_aa: CAIRDRAAGGLTDTQYF
j_call: TRBJ1-2; cdr3_length: 15; clone_size: .; v_call: TRBV28; d_call: .; cdr3_nt: TGTGCCAGCAGTGCGCGGACAAGTCTTGGGTATGGCTACACCTTC; cdr3_aa: CASSARTSLGYGYTF
j_call: TRBJ2-7; cdr3_length: 13; clone_size: .; v_call: TRBV7-6; d_call: .; cdr3_nt: TGTGCCAGCAGTTCGGGAAGCGTCTACGAGCAGTACTTC; cdr3_aa: CASSSGSVYEQYF
j_call: TRBJ2-1; cdr3_length: 16; clone_size: .; v_call: TRBV2; d_call: TRBD2; cdr3_nt: TGTGCCAGCAGTGAACGACTAGCGGGAGGGCCGAATGAGCAGTTCTTC; cdr3_aa: CASSERLAGGPNEQFF
j_call: TRBJ2-1; cdr3_length: 15; clone_size: .; v_call: TRBV6-5; d_call: TRBD2; cdr3_nt: TGTGCCAGCAAACCACTAGCGGGGTTGCACAATGAGCAGTTCTTC; cdr3_aa: CASKPLAGLHNEQFF